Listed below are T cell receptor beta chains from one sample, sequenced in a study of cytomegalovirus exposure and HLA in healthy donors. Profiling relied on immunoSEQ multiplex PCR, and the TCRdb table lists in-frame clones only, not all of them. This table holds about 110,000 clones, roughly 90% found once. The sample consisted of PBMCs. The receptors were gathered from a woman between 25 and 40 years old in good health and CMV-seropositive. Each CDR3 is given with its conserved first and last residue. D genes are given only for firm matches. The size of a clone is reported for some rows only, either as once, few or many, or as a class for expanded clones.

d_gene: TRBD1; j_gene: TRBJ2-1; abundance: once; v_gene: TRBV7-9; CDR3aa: CASSSNGQVINNEQFF; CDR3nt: TGTGCCAGCAGCTCAAACGGACAGGTCATAAACAATGAGCAGTTCTTC
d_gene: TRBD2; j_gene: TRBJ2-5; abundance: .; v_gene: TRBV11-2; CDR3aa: CASSPRLAEETQYF; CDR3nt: TGTGCCAGCAGCCCTAGACTAGCGGAGGAGACCCAGTACTTC
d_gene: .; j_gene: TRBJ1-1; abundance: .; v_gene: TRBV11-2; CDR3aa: CASSPRGNAEAFF; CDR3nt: TGTGCCAGCAGCCCGAGGGGGAATGCTGAAGCTTTCTTT
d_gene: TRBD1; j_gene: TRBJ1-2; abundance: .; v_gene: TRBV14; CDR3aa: CASSPGTGGWYGYTF; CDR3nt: TGTGCCAGCAGCCCCGGGACAGGGGGCTGGTATGGCTACACCTTC
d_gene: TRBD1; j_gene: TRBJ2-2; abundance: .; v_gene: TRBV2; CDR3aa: CASSEGGQPTGELFF; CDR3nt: TGTGCCAGCAGTGAAGGGGGACAGCCCACCGGGGAGCTGTTTTTT
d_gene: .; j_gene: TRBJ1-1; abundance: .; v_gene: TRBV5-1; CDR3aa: CASSSGVGVMNTEAFF; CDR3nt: TGCGCCAGCAGCTCAGGTGTGGGTGTCATGAACACTGAAGCTTTCTTT
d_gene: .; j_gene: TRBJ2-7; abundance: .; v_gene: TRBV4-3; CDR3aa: CASSPPYFGQYF; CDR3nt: TGCGCCAGCAGCCCCCCCTATTTCGGGCAGTACTTC
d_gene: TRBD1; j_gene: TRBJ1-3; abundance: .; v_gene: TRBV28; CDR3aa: CASRKVTGIGNTIYF; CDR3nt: TGTGCCAGCAGGAAAGTGACAGGGATCGGAAACACCATATATTTT
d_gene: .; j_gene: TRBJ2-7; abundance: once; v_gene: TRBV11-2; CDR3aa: CASTWRADSYEQYF; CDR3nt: TGTGCCAGCACCTGGCGGGCAGACTCCTACGAGCAGTACTTC
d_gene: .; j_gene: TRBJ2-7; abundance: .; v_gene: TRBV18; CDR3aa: CASSPLTGGEQYF; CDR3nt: TGTGCCAGCTCACCGTTGACCGGAGGGGAGCAGTACTTC
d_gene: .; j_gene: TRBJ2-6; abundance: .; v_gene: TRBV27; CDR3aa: CASSLSGGANVLTF; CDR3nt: TGTGCCAGCAGTTTATCGGGCGGGGCCAACGTCCTGACTTTC
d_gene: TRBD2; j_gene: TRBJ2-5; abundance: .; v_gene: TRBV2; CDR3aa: CASSPQLAGENYF; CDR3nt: TGTGCCAGCAGTCCCCAGCTAGCGGGAGAGAACTACTTC
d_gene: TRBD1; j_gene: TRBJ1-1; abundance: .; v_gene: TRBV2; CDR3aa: CASSGPTGGDTEAFF; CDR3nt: TGTGCCAGCAGTGGGCCGACAGGGGGAGACACTGAAGCTTTCTTT
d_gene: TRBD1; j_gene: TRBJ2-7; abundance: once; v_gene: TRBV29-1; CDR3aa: CSVAGQGIYEQYF; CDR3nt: TGCAGCGTGGCGGGACAGGGGATCTACGAGCAGTACTTC
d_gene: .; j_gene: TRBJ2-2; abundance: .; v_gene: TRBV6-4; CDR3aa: CASSDSAEGRELFF; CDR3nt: TGTGCCAGCAGTGACTCGGCCGAGGGAAGGGAGCTGTTTTTT
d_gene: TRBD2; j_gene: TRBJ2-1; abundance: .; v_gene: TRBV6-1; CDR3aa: CASSGGLAGGSSYNEQFF; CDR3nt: TGTGCCAGCAGTGGCGGACTAGCGGGAGGGAGCTCCTACAATGAGCAGTTCTTC
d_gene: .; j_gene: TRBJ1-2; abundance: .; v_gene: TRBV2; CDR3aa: CASSISGQSYYGYTF; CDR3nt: TGTGCCAGCAGTATTTCTGGACAGAGCTACTATGGCTACACCTTC
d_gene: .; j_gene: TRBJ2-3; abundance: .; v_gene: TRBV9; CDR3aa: CASSTEGEDTQYF; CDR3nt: TGTGCCAGCAGCACCGAGGGGGAAGATACGCAGTATTTT
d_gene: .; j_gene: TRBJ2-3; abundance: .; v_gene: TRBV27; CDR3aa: CASSLRGEADTQYF; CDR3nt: TGTGCCAGCAGTTTAAGAGGAGAGGCAGATACGCAGTATTTT
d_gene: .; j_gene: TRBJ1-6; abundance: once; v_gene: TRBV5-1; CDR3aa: CASSLDGGGSPLHF; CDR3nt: TGCGCCAGCAGCTTGGATGGGGGCGGTTCACCCCTCCACTTT
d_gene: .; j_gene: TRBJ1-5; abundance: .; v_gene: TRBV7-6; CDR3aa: CASSPWPRGQPQHF; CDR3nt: TGTGCCAGCAGCCCCTGGCCGCGGGGTCAGCCCCAGCATTTT
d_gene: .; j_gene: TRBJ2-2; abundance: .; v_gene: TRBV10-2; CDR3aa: CASSEVFPRDTGELFF; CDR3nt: TGCGCCAGCAGTGAGGTCTTTCCGCGGGACACCGGGGAGCTGTTTTTT
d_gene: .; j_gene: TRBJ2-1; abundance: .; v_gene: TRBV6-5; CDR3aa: CASSYTGSNEQFF; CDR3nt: TGTGCCAGCAGTTACACAGGTTCCAATGAGCAGTTCTTC
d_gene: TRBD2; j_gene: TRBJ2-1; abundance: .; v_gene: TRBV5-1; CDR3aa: CASSFRAGGLGRDEQFF; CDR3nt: TGCGCCAGCAGCTTTCGGGCGGGAGGTCTTGGGCGGGATGAGCAGTTCTTC
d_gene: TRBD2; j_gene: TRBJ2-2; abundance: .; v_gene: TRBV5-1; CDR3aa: CASSFSGGNTGELFF; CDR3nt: TGCGCCAGCAGCTTCAGCGGGGGGAACACCGGGGAGCTGTTTTTT
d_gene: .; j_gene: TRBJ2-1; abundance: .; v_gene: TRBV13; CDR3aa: CASTHGGAGNNEQFF; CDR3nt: TGTGCCAGCACTCACGGTGGTGCAGGGAACAATGAGCAGTTCTTC
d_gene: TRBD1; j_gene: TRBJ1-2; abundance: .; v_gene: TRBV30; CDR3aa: CAWSVLTGEEGGYTF; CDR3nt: TGTGCCTGGAGTGTATTGACAGGGGAAGAGGGTGGCTACACCTTC
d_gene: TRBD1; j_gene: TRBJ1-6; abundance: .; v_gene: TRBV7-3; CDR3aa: CASSWTGGAGSPLHF; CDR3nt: TGTGCCAGCAGCTGGACAGGGGGCGCGGGATCACCCCTCCACTTT
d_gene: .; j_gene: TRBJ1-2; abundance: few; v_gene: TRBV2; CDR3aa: CASSSQGSGYTF; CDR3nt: TGTGCCAGCAGTTCCCAGGGGAGTGGCTACACCTTC